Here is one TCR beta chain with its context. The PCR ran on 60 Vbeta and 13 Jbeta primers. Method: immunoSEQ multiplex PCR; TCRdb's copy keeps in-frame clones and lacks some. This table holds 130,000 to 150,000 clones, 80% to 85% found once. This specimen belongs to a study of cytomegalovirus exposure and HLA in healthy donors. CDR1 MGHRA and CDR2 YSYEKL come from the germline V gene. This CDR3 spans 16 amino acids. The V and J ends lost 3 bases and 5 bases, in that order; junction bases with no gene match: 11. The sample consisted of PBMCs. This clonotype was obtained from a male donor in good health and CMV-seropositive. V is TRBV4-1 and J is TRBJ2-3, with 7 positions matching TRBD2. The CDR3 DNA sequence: TGCGCCAGCAGCCACCCATCGCGGGGGAAGGGAGATACGCAGTATTTT. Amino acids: CASSHPSRGKGDTQYF.